This TCR beta chain was sequenced for a study of T cells in Graves' hyperthyroidism and ophthalmopathy. RNA transcripts yielded amplified TCR beta CDR3 regions. An initial round of RT-PCR targeting the TCR CDR3 relied on the HTBI primer set. Each CDR3 protein is one row after TCRdb ran MiXCR on the multiplex PCR reads. Among approximately 400,000 distinct CDR3 sequences listed, 14% to 15% were seen once. Many counts were recorded for this clonotype. Its antigen remains unidentified. Germline trimming cut 2 bases from V and 4 bases from J; bases unmatched to any gene: 9. This CDR3 comprises 16 residues. Looked up from germline, CDR1 is MDHEN and CDR2 is SYDVKM. Used for diagnoses were clinical symptoms, serum thyroxine and TRAb, thyroid ultrasound and orbital computed tomography. The source of the PBMCs was about 10 ml of fresh peripheral blood. General study points: Ophthalmopathy was predicted by the model a median of approximately 6 months ahead of onset.

The TCR was taken from a woman between 25 and 40 years old with Graves' hyperthyroidism. The J gene is TRBJ2-5, the V gene TRBV28, with 8 nucleotides matching TRBD2. Material: blood. The CDR3 loop is CASSLAGGSLVETQYF. CDR3 nucleotide sequence: TGTGCCAGCAGTTTAGCGGGAGGTTCCCTGGTAGAGACCCAGTACTTC.